This TCR beta chain was captured by sequencing in a study of patients and donors after allogeneic stem cell transplantation. Per germline, CDR1 SGHAT and CDR2 FQNNGV. The CDR3 loop spans 15 amino acids. Unmatched junction bases numbered 3, after V lost 5 bases and J lost 4 bases. TCRdb reanalysed the RT-PCR reads using MiXCR and keeps one entry per CDR3 protein. This sample carries 920,000 or so distinct CDR3 sequences, about a sixth of them seen once, and the ten largest clones take roughly 6%. V and J are TRBV11-2 and TRBJ2-5, with TRBD2 identical over 14 bases. Sequencing input: blood, either unsorted or a sorted T cell fraction (not recorded which). The TCR was taken from a human donor who was either an allogeneic HSCT recipient or a stem cell or donor lymphocyte infusion donor (not recorded which). It is not recorded whose cells these are; they may come from a transplant donor. CDR3 bases: TGTGCCAGCAGCATTGGACTAGCGGGAGGAGAGACCCAGTACTTC. It yields the protein CASSIGLAGGETQYF.